These 30 T cell receptor beta chains were all obtained from the same sample, sequenced in a study of identical twins. TCRdb passed the 5' RACE reads through MiXCR, listing each CDR3 protein once. The sample comprises approximately 620,000 distinct CDR3 sequences, around 8.6% of which are singletons, and around 0.98% rests with the top ten. These records were also assigned to another study, of yellow fever vaccine responses in identical twins.

Specimen: PBMCs. The receptors stem from a woman aged 18-29 years in good health.

V gene TRBV7-2 combines with J gene TRBJ1-2; 8 bases line up with TRBD1. V trimming: 5 bases; J trimming: 4 bases; junction bases outside the gene matches: 9. The CDR3 has 15 amino acids. Per the germline V gene, CDR1 is SGHTA and CDR2 is FQGNSA. This CDR3 reads CASSLGQGNSYGYTF. CDR3 in DNA: TGTGCCAGCAGCCTTGGACAGGGAAATAGCTATGGCTACACCTTC.

The genes are TRBV11-2 and TRBJ2-2; D is perhaps TRBD2 (6 bases). The CDR3 runs to 16 residues. Deletions cut 5 bases from V and 0 bases from J, with 13 bases between. CDR1 and CDR2 from the germline V gene are SGHAT and FQNNGV. The CDR3 spells CASSRRGVANTGELFF. DNA of the CDR3: TGTGCCAGCAGCCGGAGGGGCGTCGCGAACACCGGGGAGCTGTTTTTT.

This clonotype has ten or more counts. The gene calls are TRBV5-1 and TRBJ2-3; possible D gene TRBD2, 6 bases. Trimming cost V 2 bases and J 5 bases, with 12 bases left between them. The CDR3 covers 14 residues. Germline CDR1 is SGHRS and CDR2 is YFSETQ. The CDR3: CASSFWRVGDTQYF. For the CDR3, the DNA is TGCGCCAGCAGCTTTTGGAGGGTAGGAGATACGCAGTATTTT. Full variable domain (rest looked up from reference TRBV5-1 and TRBJ2-3): KAGVTQTPRYLIKTRGQQVTLSCSPISGHRSVSWYQQTPGQGLQFLFEYFSETQRNKGNFPGRFSGRQFSNSRSEMNVSTLELGDSALYLCASSFWRVGDTQYFGPGTRLTVL.

V usage is TRBV11-2 and J usage is TRBJ2-2; the D gene is possibly TRBD2 (5 bases). Germline CDR1 is SGHAT and CDR2 is FQNNGV. V gave up 2 bases and J gave up 6 bases, with 13 bases separating them. The CDR3 sequence is 15 residues long. Here the CDR3 reads CASSLPGRRAGELFF. The CDR3 DNA follows: TGTGCCAGCAGCTTACCTGGGAGAAGGGCCGGGGAGCTGTTTTTT.

The chain has TRBV7-2 and TRBJ2-1; tentative D call: TRBD2 (6 bases). V dropped 3 bases and J dropped 0 bases, with 15 bases sitting between them. Germline V lookup: CDR1 SGHTA, CDR2 FQGNSA. This CDR3 is built from 17 residues. The CDR3 loop is CASSFEAGKGSYNEQFF. The CDR3 DNA reads TGTGCCAGCAGCTTTGAGGCGGGGAAGGGCTCCTACAATGAGCAGTTCTTC.

The rearrangement joins TRBV9 to TRBJ2-7; possible D gene TRBD1, 6 bases. CDR3 size: 14 residues. Trimming took 3 bases from V and 6 from J, leaving 16 bases between them. CDR1 is SGDLS and CDR2 is YYNGEE in the germline V gene. In DNA, the CDR3 is TGTGCCAGCAGCGCACGACAGGAAGTCTCCGAGCAGTACTTC. It codes for CASSARQEVSEQYF.

This chain links TRBV5-1 with TRBJ1-1, with 7 nucleotides matching TRBD1. V shed 3 bases, J shed 5 bases, and the junction held 4 bases outside the gene matches. CDR3 length: 13 amino acids. Germline loops: CDR1 SGHRS, CDR2 YFSETQ. The DNA of the CDR3 is TGCGCCAGCAGCTGGAACAGGGGAACTGAAGCTTTCTTT. This sequence encodes CASSWNRGTEAFF.

There are many counts of this clonotype. This rearrangement joins TRBV12-3 or TRBV12-4 to TRBJ2-1; D is undetermined. The CDR3 is 14 amino acids. V dropped 1 base and J dropped 7 bases, with 11 bases sitting between them. In DNA, the CDR3 is TGTGCCAGCAGTTTAGGAGTGTCCCCAAATGAGCAGTTCTTC. This gives the protein CASSLGVSPNEQFF.

The chain combines TRBV3-1 with TRBJ2-3, with 15 positions matching TRBD2. The CDR3 is 17 residues long. CDR1 LGHDT and CDR2 YNNKEL come from the germline V gene (reference sequence). V shed 0 bases and J 7 bases; nucleotides not matched to a gene: 5. The CDR3 is CASSQDRTSGGAYTQYF. CDR3 bases: TGTGCCAGCAGCCAAGATCGGACTAGCGGGGGGGCCTATACGCAGTATTTT.

This clonotype appeared a few times. This chain joins TRBV7-9 and TRBJ2-4, with D unresolved. V was trimmed by 1 base and J by 8 bases, leaving 6 bases between them. Germline-derived CDR1 and CDR2 are SEHNR and FQNEAQ (reference sequence). This CDR3 comprises 12 residues. The DNA for the CDR3 is TGTGCCAGCAGCTTAGAGTGGGACATTCAGTACTTC. Protein sequence: CASSLEWDIQYF.

This clonotype came up many times. The CDR3 sequence: CASSLERNQETQYF. CDR3 DNA sequence: TGTGCCAGCAGTTTGGAGCGAAACCAAGAGACCCAGTACTTC. The genes are TRBV12-3 or TRBV12-4 and TRBJ2-5; D not resolved. V gave up 3 bases and J gave up 0 bases, with 8 bases separating them. The length of the CDR3 is 14 residues.

This clonotype was seen ten or more times. This chain uses TRBV5-1 with TRBJ1-1, with D maybe TRBD1 (5 bases). V was clipped by 3 bases and J by 4 bases, with 13 bases between them. The CDR3 is made up of 14 amino acids. CDR1 and CDR2 from the germline V gene are SGHRS and YFSETQ. The CDR3: CASSSQGPGTEAFF. CDR3 in DNA: TGCGCCAGCAGCTCCCAGGGTCCGGGCACTGAAGCTTTCTTT.

V usage is TRBV7-2 and J usage is TRBJ1-3; unclear D gene. Per germline, CDR1 SGHTA and CDR2 FQGNSA. CDR3 length: 16 amino acids. V lost 2 bases and J lost 4, with 15 bases in between. For the CDR3, the DNA is TGTGCCAGCAGCTTACGTAGACAAGGACCCGGAAACACCATATATTTT. Its protein is CASSLRRQGPGNTIYF.

The chain links TRBV20-1 to TRBJ1-6; D is unresolved. CDR3 length: 15 residues. V was shortened by 1 base and J by 9 bases, with 16 bases between the two germline ends. Germline CDR1 and CDR2: DFQATT and SNEGSKA (reference sequence). The CDR3 spells CSARGPTGEGSPLHF. The CDR3, as DNA: TGCAGTGCTAGAGGGCCGACCGGAGAAGGTTCACCCCTCCACTTT.

This clonotype was counted many times. The chain couples TRBV25-1 to TRBJ2-1; D is undetermined. The CDR3 has 10 residues. The V end lost 8 bases, the J end lost 10 bases, and 9 bases lay between the germline ends. CDR1 and CDR2 (germline): MGHDK, SYGVNS. The CDR3 DNA is TGTGCCAGCCGACTGGTCGAGCAGTTCTTC. It codes for CASRLVEQFF.

The rearrangement uses TRBV6-5 and TRBJ2-7; tentatively, D is TRBD1 (6 bases). Germline V lookup: CDR1 MNHEY, CDR2 SVGAGI. The CDR3 loop spans 15 amino acids. V shed 5 bases and J shed 0 bases, with 14 bases lying between them. The CDR3 DNA is TGTGCCAGCAGTATACAGGGTTCCAGCTCCTACGAGCAGTACTTC. The encoded protein is CASSIQGSSSYEQYF.

The chain joins TRBV4-2 to TRBJ2-5; 11 bases align to TRBD1. V was pared by 1 base and J by 0 bases, with 4 bases of the junction left unmatched. Germline-derived CDR1 and CDR2 are LGHNA and YNFKEQ. This CDR3 has 17 amino acids. The CDR3: CASSQGAGQGDQETQYF. The CDR3 region has the DNA TGTGCCAGCAGCCAAGGGGCGGGACAGGGGGACCAAGAGACCCAGTACTTC.

The CDR3 DNA reads TGTGCCAGCGAGAACACTTCCGGCGGGGGTCGGGGCTACACCTTC. Protein product: CASENTSGGGRGYTF. The rearrangement uses TRBV7-9 and TRBJ1-2, with D possibly matching TRBD1 (5 bases). Trimming stripped 8 bases from V and 8 bases from J, with 24 bases between. CDR3 length equals 15 residues. CDR1 and CDR2 from the germline V gene are SEHNR and FQNEAQ (reference sequence).

As to this clonotype: This could be a read error, since a much larger clone is one nucleotide away. This chain connects TRBV27 to TRBJ2-7; no reliable D call. Germline-derived CDR1 and CDR2 are MNHEY and SMNVEV (reference sequence). The V end lost 4 bases, the J end lost 3 bases, and 1 base lay between the germline ends. The CDR3 runs to 10 residues. The CDR3, as DNA: TGTGCCAGCAGTTACTACGAGCAGTACTTC. It encodes CASSYYEQYF.

This clonotype has just a few counts. This rearrangement joins TRBV7-2 to TRBJ1-4; no firm D call. CDR1 and CDR2 (germline): SGHTA, FQGNSA. The CDR3 covers 17 residues. V lost 5 bases and J lost 8, with 24 bases in between. The CDR3 loop is CASSPQSGALGREKLFF. The CDR3, as DNA: TGTGCCAGCAGCCCACAGAGCGGAGCTCTGGGTCGGGAAAAACTGTTTTTT.

This clonotype was counted between two and nine times. The chain recombines TRBV11-2 with TRBJ2-5; D is perhaps TRBD1 (5 bases). The CDR3 contains 14 residues. The germline gives CDR1 SGHAT, CDR2 FQNNGV. Trimming stripped 5 bases from V and 4 bases from J, with 14 bases between. CDR3: CASSTLTVRETQYF. The CDR3 DNA reads TGTGCCAGCAGCACCTTGACAGTTCGAGAGACCCAGTACTTC.

This clonotype came up a few times. J is TRBJ2-1 and V is TRBV18, with a weak D call TRBD1 (5 bases). The CDR3 is made up of 11 amino acids. Germline V gene lookup returns CDR1 KGHSH and CDR2 LQKENI. The V and J ends lost 9 bases and 5 bases respectively, with 8 bases between them. The DNA for the CDR3 is TGTGCCAGTTACAGGAACAATGAGCAGTTCTTC. Translation gives CASYRNNEQFF.

The V gene is TRBV30, the J gene TRBJ2-1; TRBD2 matches 8 bases. The junction had 6 bases not matched to a gene; V was cut back by 0 bases and J by 14 bases. This CDR3 contains 12 residues. Germline V gene data show CDR1 as GTSNPN and CDR2 as SVGIG (reference sequence). CDR3 sequence (DNA): TGTGCCTGGAGTGTACAGGGACTAGTAGAGTTCTTC. It codes for CAWSVQGLVEFF.

This clonotype showed up just once. The V and J genes are TRBV20-1 and TRBJ2-3; possibly TRBD1 or TRBD2 for D (6 bases each). V dropped 1 base and J dropped 3 bases, with 17 bases sitting between them. CDR3 length equals 16 residues. Germline loops: CDR1 DFQATT, CDR2 SNEGSKA (reference sequence). Written as DNA, the CDR3 is TGCAGTGCTAGAGCCCCTGTCCTAGGGGGGACAGATACGCAGTATTTT. This translates into CSARAPVLGGTDTQYF.

This chain links TRBV25-1 with TRBJ2-1; D remains unclear. The CDR3 has 12 amino acids. Germline V gene lookup returns CDR1 MGHDK and CDR2 SYGVNS. V lost 9 bases to trimming and J lost 6 bases, with 12 bases between them. CDR3 DNA sequence: TGTGCCAGTACCTATGGGATCAATGAGCAGTTCTTC. Translated, it gives CASTYGINEQFF.

This clonotype was seen only a few times. This chain joins TRBV4-3 and TRBJ2-1; 10 positions agree with TRBD2. Trimming removed 0 bases from V and 15 bases from J; junction bases left unmatched: 8. There are 14 residues in the CDR3. Germline V gene lookup returns CDR1 LGHNA and CDR2 YSLEER. CDR3 sequence: CASSQDPSGSRVFF. The CDR3, as DNA: TGCGCCAGCAGCCAAGACCCTAGCGGGAGTCGTGTGTTCTTC.

This clonotype has only a few counts. The V gene is TRBV5-1, the J gene TRBJ2-1; TRBD2 matches at 12 bases. J was trimmed by 6 bases and V by 3 bases; bases with no gene match: 16. The germline CDR1 and CDR2 sequences are SGHRS and YFSETQ. This CDR3 has 19 residues. The CDR3, as DNA: TGCGCCAGCAGCTCAATCCGACTAGCGGGAGCGGTCAAGTCCAATGAGCAGTTCTTC. Translated, it gives CASSSIRLAGAVKSNEQFF.

This clonotype has only a few counts. The chain uses TRBV20-1 and TRBJ1-1; 8 bases are shared with TRBD1. J was trimmed by 2 bases and V by 5 bases; bases with no gene match: 7. The CDR3 is 14 amino acids. CDR1 DFQATT and CDR2 SNEGSKA come from the germline V gene (reference sequence). CDR3 in DNA: TGCAGTGCTCCTAACAGGGGGATAAACACTGAAGCTTTCTTT. This sequence encodes CSAPNRGINTEAFF.

V gene TRBV28 combines with J gene TRBJ2-7; D gene unclear. There are 12 residues in the CDR3. Germline CDR1 and CDR2: MDHEN and SYDVKM. Trimming stripped 5 bases from V and 3 bases from J, with 8 bases between. CDR3 in amino acids: CASSPVYYEQYF. The CDR3 DNA reads as TGTGCCAGCAGTCCTGTTTACTACGAGCAGTACTTC. The whole variable domain, filled in from reference TRBV28 and TRBJ2-7, reads DVKVTQSSRYLVKRTGEKVFLECVQDMDHENMFWYRQDPGLGLRLIYFSYDVKMKEKGDIPEGYSVSREKKERFSLILESASTNQTSMYLCASSPVYYEQYFGPGTRLTVT.

The table lists this clonotype with a few counts. The chain has TRBV5-1 and TRBJ2-2, with a possible D match to TRBD2 (5 bases). Trimming removed 1 base at V and 5 bases at J, with 12 bases between. There are 15 residues in the CDR3. CDR1 and CDR2 from the germline V gene are SGHRS and YFSETQ. This CDR3 reads CASSLTPTGTGELFF. In nucleotides, the CDR3 is TGCGCCAGCAGCTTGACACCCACGGGGACCGGGGAGCTGTTTTTT. The complete variable domain, with remaining parts taken from reference TRBV5-1 and TRBJ2-2, reads KAGVTQTPRYLIKTRGQQVTLSCSPISGHRSVSWYQQTPGQGLQFLFEYFSETQRNKGNFPGRFSGRQFSNSRSEMNVSTLELGDSALYLCASSLTPTGTGELFFGEGSRLTVL.